The source of this T cell receptor beta chain is a study of T cells in pancreatic ductal adenocarcinoma. Findings and limits, study-wide: Unique clonotypes were around 8-fold more numerous in blood than in tumor. Enrichment of CD45RO+ effector over naive T cells in tumors may bias clonality. No significant tumor-blood clonality difference; means were about 0.1 and 0.065. The resected pancreatic cancer cohort was biased toward the minority with early-stage disease.

The CDR3 runs 11 residues. V lost 2 bases to trimming and J lost 10 bases, with 8 bases between them. Germline CDR1 is MNHNY and CDR2 is SVGAGI (reference sequence). Sequencing used immunoSEQ multiplex PCR; TCRdb keeps in-frame clones, though not all of them. The repertoire consists of more than 15,000 clones, with around nine tenths occurring once and the leading ten covering 0.94%. Notes on this clone: Its antigen is not known.

Surgery without prior neoadjuvant therapy was the treatment of the selected pancreatic ductal adenocarcinoma patients. V gene TRBV6-6 combines with J gene TRBJ1-1; D is unresolved. The material sequenced was PBMCs. The TCR originated in a human donor with pancreatic ductal adenocarcinoma. CDR3 sequence: CASSYPAGAFF. CDR3 bases: TGTGCCAGCAGTTACCCGGCAGGAGCTTTCTTT.